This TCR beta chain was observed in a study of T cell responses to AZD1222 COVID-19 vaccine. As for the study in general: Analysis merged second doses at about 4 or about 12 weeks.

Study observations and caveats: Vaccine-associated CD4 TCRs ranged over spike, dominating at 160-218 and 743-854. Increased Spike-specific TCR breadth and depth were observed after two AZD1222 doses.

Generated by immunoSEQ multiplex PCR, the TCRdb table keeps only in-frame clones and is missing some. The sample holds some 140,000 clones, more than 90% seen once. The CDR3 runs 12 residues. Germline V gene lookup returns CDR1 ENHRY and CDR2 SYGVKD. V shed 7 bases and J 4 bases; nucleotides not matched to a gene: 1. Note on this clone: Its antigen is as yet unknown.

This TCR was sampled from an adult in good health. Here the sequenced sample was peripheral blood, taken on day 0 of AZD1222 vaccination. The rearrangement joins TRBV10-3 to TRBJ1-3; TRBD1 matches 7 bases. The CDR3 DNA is TGTGCCATCACGACAGGGGGAAACACCATATATTTT. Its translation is CAITTGGNTIYF.